These 27 T cell receptor beta chains were sequenced from one sample in a study of shared clonotypes between healthy human individuals. The table came from immunoSEQ multiplex PCR; TCRdb's copy has only in-frame clones and leaves some out. The data hold approximately 460,000 clones, with roughly four fifths observed a single time. The material sequenced was PBMCs. The receptors stem from a woman aged 40 to 50 in good health. Some clones in this sample may be carry-over from other donors' samples.

The gene calls are TRBV18 and TRBJ2-7; D is unclear. The V end was cut by 0 bases, the J end by 0 bases, with 6 bases between. The germline gives CDR1 KGHSH, CDR2 LQKENI. CDR3 length: 14 amino acids. The CDR3 DNA is TGTGCCAGCTCACCACCGAGCAGCTCCTACGAGCAGTACTTC. Protein sequence: CASSPPSSSYEQYF.

V usage is TRBV27 and J usage is TRBJ2-7; D ambiguous. Per germline, CDR1 MNHEY and CDR2 SMNVEV (reference sequence). Trimming took 2 bases from V and 5 from J, leaving 1 base between them. This CDR3 has 10 residues. CDR3 sequence reads: CASSLDEQYF. The CDR3 DNA is TGTGCCAGCAGTTTAGACGAGCAGTACTTC.

With regard to this clone: Within the sample, other DNA sequences also encode this same CDR3. The rearrangement joins TRBV5-4 to TRBJ2-3; D remains ambiguous. The CDR3 has 13 residues. V lost 1 base to trimming and J lost 1 base, with 4 bases between them. Germline V lookup: CDR1 SGHNT, CDR2 YYREEE (reference sequence). CDR3 bases: TGTGCCAGCAGCTTGTACGGCACAGATACGCAGTATTTT. Amino acid sequence: CASSLYGTDTQYF.

The genes are TRBV5-1 and TRBJ1-1, with 7 bases matching TRBD1. The germline CDR1 and CDR2 sequences are SGHRS and YFSETQ. The CDR3 has 16 amino acids. V dropped 0 bases and J dropped 2; count of bases not matched to a gene: 7. CDR3 region: CASSLAWTGLNTEAFF. In DNA, the CDR3 is TGCGCCAGCAGCTTGGCTTGGACAGGCCTCAACACTGAAGCTTTCTTT. The full variable domain, rest sourced from reference TRBV5-1 and TRBJ1-1, is KAGVTQTPRYLIKTRGQQVTLSCSPISGHRSVSWYQQTPGQGLQFLFEYFSETQRNKGNFPGRFSGRQFSNSRSEMNVSTLELGDSALYLCASSLAWTGLNTEAFFGQGTRLTVV.

The chain is built from TRBV7-2 and TRBJ1-1; 7 bases map to TRBD1. Germline CDR1 reads SGHTA; CDR2 reads FQGNSA. The CDR3 consists of 13 residues. J gave up 4 bases and V 6 bases, and 5 bases lay outside the gene matches. The CDR3, as DNA: TGTGCCAGCAGAGTCGGGACAGCCACTGAAGCTTTCTTT. Its protein is CASRVGTATEAFF.

The chain joins TRBV13 to TRBJ2-3, with 7 bases aligning to TRBD2. The CDR3 is 15 residues long. The V gene end was trimmed by 3 bases and the J gene end by 3 bases; junction bases not matched to a gene: 6. Germline CDR1 reads PRHDT; CDR2 reads FYEKMQ (reference sequence). CDR3 in DNA: TGTGCCAGCAGCTTTGGCGGGAGTATGACAGATACGCAGTATTTT. Protein: CASSFGGSMTDTQYF. The full variable domain, its missing parts supplied by reference TRBV13 and TRBJ2-3, is AAGVIQSPRHLIKEKRETATLKCYPIPRHDTVYWYQQGPGQDPQFLISFYEKMQSDKGSIPDRFSAQQFSDYHSELNMSSLELGDSALYFCASSFGGSMTDTQYFGPGTRLTVL.

V is TRBV7-9 and J is TRBJ1-2; D unresolved. The V gene's germline CDR1 is SEHNR and CDR2 FQNEAQ (reference sequence). The CDR3 totals 13 residues. The V and J ends lost 2 bases and 8 bases respectively, with 12 bases between them. CDR3 bases: TGTGCCAGCAGCTTAAAGGCCGTCGGGGGCTACACCTTC. Translation: CASSLKAVGGYTF.

The chain is built from TRBV19 and TRBJ1-3, with TRBD1 as a possible D gene (5 bases). CDR3 length: 17 residues. The V gene's germline CDR1 is LNHDA and CDR2 SQIVND (reference sequence). With 7 bases removed from V and 4 bases from J, the gap between germline ends came to 23 bases. CDR3 in DNA: TGTGCCAGTACCGCTTTTGGGGGGTCTGTTGACGGAAACACCATATATTTT. The encoded protein is CASTAFGGSVDGNTIYF.

J is TRBJ2-1 and V is TRBV7-3; D is uncertain. CDR1 and CDR2 from the germline V gene are SGHTA and FQGTGA. There are 13 residues in the CDR3. V lost 5 bases and J 8 bases, leaving 13 bases between the germline ends. The CDR3 protein is CASSTDPADEQFF. In DNA, the CDR3 is TGTGCCAGCAGCACGGACCCGGCGGATGAGCAGTTCTTC.

CDR3 protein: CASSPEPSYEQFF. The CDR3 region has the DNA TGTGCCAGCAGTCCAGAACCTAGTTATGAGCAGTTCTTC. The chain has TRBV28 and TRBJ2-1; D not certain. V was shortened by 5 bases and J by 8 bases, with 13 bases between the two germline ends. The CDR3 loop spans 13 amino acids. CDR1 MDHEN and CDR2 SYDVKM come from the germline V gene.

The rearrangement joins TRBV10-1 to TRBJ2-2; 9 bases map to TRBD2. With 0 bases clipped from V and 3 bases from J, the junction kept 5 bases outside the gene matches. The CDR3 runs to 17 residues. CDR1 and CDR2 from the germline V gene are WNHNN and SYGVQD (reference sequence). The CDR3 protein is CASSESGTSGYTGELFF. CDR3 sequence (DNA): TGCGCCAGCAGTGAGTCGGGCACTAGCGGGTACACCGGGGAGCTGTTTTTT.

This clone was counted once. The rearrangement links TRBV13 to TRBJ1-1; tentative D call: TRBD1 (5 bases). The germline V gene has CDR1 PRHDT and CDR2 FYEKMQ (reference sequence). This CDR3 contains 17 residues. V was cut by 2 bases and J by 2 bases, with 18 bases left in between. The CDR3 sequence: CASSLRPVGRLNTEAFF. The CDR3 bases are TGTGCCAGCAGCTTAAGGCCAGTGGGACGGCTAAACACTGAAGCTTTCTTT.

This chain connects TRBV6-5 to TRBJ2-3; 7 positions agree with TRBD1. Trimming took 5 bases from V and 6 from J; bases not matched to a gene: 11. The CDR3 is 15 amino acids. CDR1 is MNHEY, CDR2 SVGAGI, per germline. CDR3 sequence: CASSQQQGLGDTQYF. The CDR3 DNA reads TGTGCCAGCAGTCAGCAACAGGGGTTAGGGGATACGCAGTATTTT.

This sequence joins TRBV11-2 and TRBJ2-7, with D possibly matching TRBD2 (7 bases). The CDR3 has 15 amino acids. The V gene's germline CDR1 is SGHAT and CDR2 FQNNGV. The V end was cut by 5 bases, the J end by 3 bases, with 17 bases between. CDR3 loop: CASSPDGGGGYEQYF. Here the CDR3 DNA reads TGTGCCAGCAGCCCGGATGGGGGGGGCGGCTACGAGCAGTACTTC.

This clone came up once. The rearrangement joins TRBV2 to TRBJ1-5, with a weak D call TRBD1 (6 bases). V lost 7 bases and J 5 bases, leaving 12 bases between the germline ends. CDR1 is SNHLY and CDR2 is FYNNEI in the germline V gene. This CDR3 is 13 amino acids long. The CDR3 loop is CASTLSGDQPQHF. CDR3 DNA: TGTGCCAGCACCCTCTCAGGGGATCAGCCCCAGCATTTT. Full variable domain (outside the CDR3, taken from reference TRBV2 and TRBJ1-5): EPEVTQTPSHQVTQMGQEVILRCVPISNHLYFYWYRQILGQKVEFLVSFYNNEISEKSEIFDDQFSVERPDGSNFTLKIRSTKLEDSAMYFCASTLSGDQPQHFGDGTRLSIL.

The V call is TRBV18, the J call TRBJ2-2; tentative D call: TRBD1 (5 bases). CDR1 is KGHSH, CDR2 LQKENI, per germline. The CDR3 totals 16 residues. V gave up 5 bases and J gave up 4 bases, with 17 bases separating them. This chain's CDR3 is CASSATATGGTGELFF. The CDR3 nucleotides read TGTGCCAGCTCAGCCACAGCTACAGGTGGCACCGGGGAGCTGTTTTTT.

The V call is TRBV4-1, the J call TRBJ2-7, with D maybe TRBD1 (5 bases). Looked up from germline, CDR1 is MGHRA and CDR2 is YSYEKL. This CDR3 has 15 residues. Trimming stripped 0 bases from V and 6 bases from J, with 15 bases between. CDR3 residues: CASSQDPGHAFEQYF. In DNA, the CDR3 is TGCGCCAGCAGCCAAGATCCAGGGCACGCCTTCGAGCAGTACTTC.

The chain couples TRBV19 to TRBJ1-1; possible D gene TRBD1, 6 bases. Germline V CDR1 and CDR2: LNHDA, SQIVND (reference sequence). Trimming stripped 3 bases from V and 3 bases from J, with 8 bases between. The CDR3 runs 13 residues. CDR3 protein: CASSMTGDTEAFF. The CDR3 coding sequence is TGTGCCAGTAGTATGACAGGAGACACTGAAGCTTTCTTT.

The chain links TRBV6-1 to TRBJ2-7, with 8 nucleotides matching TRBD1. Germline values: CDR1 MNHNS, CDR2 SASEGT. The CDR3 totals 15 residues. V trimming: 4 bases; J trimming: 5 bases; junction bases outside the gene matches: 10. The DNA of the CDR3 is TGTGCCAGCAGTGGCAACAGGGGGAGGTTCGACGAGCAGTACTTC. Protein sequence: CASSGNRGRFDEQYF.

The rearrangement uses TRBV30 and TRBJ1-2, with D maybe TRBD1 (5 bases). The germline CDR1 and CDR2 sequences are GTSNPN and SVGIG (reference sequence). The V end was cut by 4 bases, the J end by 4 bases, with 10 bases between. The CDR3 is 12 residues long. The CDR3 loop is CAWTNGGYGYTF. DNA of the CDR3: TGTGCCTGGACCAACGGGGGCTATGGCTACACCTTC. The full variable domain, rest sourced from reference TRBV30 and TRBJ1-2, is SQTIHQWPATLVQPVGSPLSLECTVEGTSNPNLYWYRQAAGRGLQLLFYSVGIGQISSEVPQNLSASRPQDRQFILSSKKLLLSDSGFYLCAWTNGGYGYTFGSGTRLTVV.

With regard to this clone: A far larger clone lies a single base away; this is likely a read error. This sequence joins TRBV7-9 and TRBJ2-1, with TRBD2 matching over 14 bases. Germline assignment: CDR1 SEHNR and CDR2 FQNEAQ (reference sequence). CDR3 size: 15 residues. This chain's CDR3 is CAGSPGGLAGEEQFF. DNA for the CDR3: TGTGCCGGCAGCCCAGGGGGACTAGCGGGAGAAGAGCAGTTCTTC.

This clone was seen only a few times. The genes are TRBV28 and TRBJ2-5, with D possibly being TRBD1 (5 bases). Germline V gene sequence: CDR1 MDHEN, CDR2 SYDVKM. The germline V and J ends were trimmed by 4 bases and 1 base, with 13 bases remaining between them. There are 15 residues in the CDR3. CDR3 region: CASSYESDIQETQYF. CDR3 in DNA: TGTGCCAGCAGTTATGAATCGGACATCCAAGAGACCCAGTACTTC.

For this clone: A read error is possible here, since a much larger clone lies one base away. This chain joins TRBV12-2 and TRBJ2-7; whether TRBD2, the table's D call, matches the DNA was not checked. TRBV12-2 is a pseudogene segment. The CDR3 runs 20 residues. The CDR3 bases are TGTGCAAGTCGCCCAGGACGGGGGGCGCATTTGAGAGTTATGTCCTACGAGCAGTACTTC. Translation gives CASRPGRGAHLRVMSYEQYF.

Worth noting for this clone: The likely explanation is a read error, given a far larger clone one base away. The CDR3 DNA reads TGTGCCAGCAGCGCTAGCGGCAGCTCCTACGAGAAGTACTTC. Translating gives CASSASGSSYEKYF. This rearrangement joins TRBV7-9 to TRBJ2-5, with 7 bases identical to TRBD2. CDR3 length: 14 residues. With 5 bases clipped from V and 12 bases from J, the junction kept 15 bases outside the gene matches. Germline V gene lookup returns CDR1 SEHNR and CDR2 FQNEAQ (reference sequence).

This clone was seen a handful of times. The rearrangement uses TRBV9 and TRBJ2-1; either TRBD1 or TRBD2 may supply D (6 bases each). V was pared by 3 bases and J by 7 bases, with 20 bases between. The CDR3 sequence is 16 residues long. Germline V CDR1 and CDR2: SGDLS, YYNGEE. The DNA for the CDR3 is TGTGCCAGCAGCGGAGGGACGGGGGCGTTTGTTAATGAGCAGTTCTTC. Translated, it gives CASSGGTGAFVNEQFF.

This chain joins TRBV5-1 and TRBJ2-7, with no clear D. V was clipped by 5 bases and J by 11 bases, with 17 bases between them. Germline V gene data show CDR1 as SGHRS and CDR2 as YFSETQ. This CDR3 contains 12 residues. The CDR3 is CASRFDGRSEYF. In DNA, the CDR3 is TGCGCCAGCAGGTTCGATGGACGGAGTGAGTACTTC.

This clone was detected ten times or more. This sequence joins TRBV6-6 and TRBJ1-5, with D unresolved. The CDR3 spans 14 residues. V shed 2 bases and J shed 0 bases, with 5 bases lying between them. Germline CDR1 is MNHNY and CDR2 is SVGAGI (reference sequence). DNA of the CDR3: TGTGCCAGCAGTTACAAGGGTAGCAATCAGCCCCAGCATTTT. This codes for CASSYKGSNQPQHF.